What follows is one T cell receptor (beta chain) and its context. Its antigen remains unknown. Every donor was a healthy person donating bone marrow. The germline gives CDR1 SGHNT, CDR2 YYREEE (reference sequence). The CDR3 length is 15 residues. V dropped 2 bases and J dropped 6; count of bases not matched to a gene: 5. These data belong to a study of cytomegalovirus exposure and HLA in healthy donors. Whole-study context: Assignment to the Caucasian-associated ancestry cluster applied to more than 75% of the roughly 420 genotyped donors.

Overall study findings and caveats: Analyzed later, association rates of TCRs varied across HLA loci, with DRB1 most and HLA-C fewest. Some TCR beta chains (164 of them) were listed as cytomegalovirus-associated.

PCR was performed using 60 Vbeta and 13 Jbeta primers. Assay: immunoSEQ multiplex PCR; the TCRdb copy retains only in-frame clones and omits some. The table lists about 160,000 clones, under 80% of them singletons, with around 4% in the top ten. The rearrangement links TRBV5-4 to TRBJ2-1; 10 bases are shared with TRBD1. The receptor's source is a man between 40 and 49 years old in good health and CMV-seronegative. Sequenced: PBMCs. CDR3: CASSFNGQGGNEQFF. The CDR3, as DNA: TGTGCCAGCAGCTTTAATGGACAGGGGGGCAATGAGCAGTTCTTC.